The 20 T cell receptor beta chains given below trace back to one sample, sequenced in a study of cytomegalovirus exposure and HLA in healthy donors. Researchers ran the PCR with 60 Vbeta and 13 Jbeta primers. TCRdb's table, derived via immunoSEQ multiplex PCR, lists solely in-frame clones and lacks some. This sample has 180,000 or so clones, with about 75% found just once. What was sequenced was PBMCs. The receptor source for this set is a man aged 45-65 years in good health and CMV-seropositive.

J is TRBJ2-4 and V is TRBV27; 8 positions match TRBD1. Germline V gives CDR1 MNHEY, CDR2 SMNVEV (reference sequence). This CDR3 spans 16 amino acids. V gave up 4 bases and J gave up 0 bases; unmatched junction bases: 5. CDR3 in DNA: TGTGCCAGCAGTTCCACCGGGACAGGAGCCAAAAACATTCAGTACTTC. Translating gives CASSSTGTGAKNIQYF.

J is TRBJ1-1 and V is TRBV19, with 7 bases matching TRBD1. The CDR3 consists of 15 residues. From germline, CDR1 is LNHDA and CDR2 SQIVND (reference sequence). Trimming cost V 4 bases and J 10 bases; bases outside gene matches: 15. Here the CDR3 reads CASSRAQGLTNGAFF. CDR3 DNA: TGTGCCAGTAGTAGAGCACAGGGGTTAACGAACGGAGCTTTCTTT.

The chain recombines TRBV4-1 with TRBJ2-7, with 7 bases aligning to TRBD1. V shed 4 bases, J shed 0 bases, and the junction held 9 bases outside the gene matches. Germline CDR1 MGHRA, CDR2 YSYEKL. The CDR3 spans 16 residues. The CDR3 loop is CASSLTGASPSYEQYF. CDR3 DNA: TGCGCCAGCAGCCTCACAGGGGCCTCCCCCTCCTACGAGCAGTACTTC.

The sample holds a few counts of this clone. The chain joins TRBV4-2 to TRBJ1-1, with 9 bases matching TRBD1. The germline V gene has CDR1 LGHNA and CDR2 YNFKEQ. This CDR3 is built from 15 residues. The V segment lost 3 bases and the J segment 3 bases; nucleotides outside the gene matches: 5. CDR3 bases: TGTGCCAGCAGCCAGGACAGGGGAGTCGACACTGAAGCTTTCTTT. This gives the protein CASSQDRGVDTEAFF.

V usage is TRBV2 and J usage is TRBJ1-1; 11 bases are a match to TRBD1. The CDR3 consists of 18 residues. Germline loops: CDR1 SNHLY, CDR2 FYNNEI. Unmatched junction bases numbered 11, after V lost 4 bases and J lost 1 base. CDR3 sequence reads: CASSGGPGQGVGNTEAFF. CDR3 nucleotide sequence: TGTGCCAGCAGTGGGGGTCCGGGACAGGGGGTAGGGAACACTGAAGCTTTCTTT.

The rearrangement uses TRBV11-2 and TRBJ1-1, with 8 bases fitting TRBD1. CDR1 is SGHAT and CDR2 is FQNNGV in the germline V gene. This CDR3 region has 14 residues. J lost 2 bases, V lost 3 bases, and 2 bases had no gene match. CDR3 in DNA: TGTGCCAGCAGCTTTACAGGGGGTAACACTGAAGCTTTCTTT. Its protein product is CASSFTGGNTEAFF.

This clone was found a few times. The chain recombines TRBV18 with TRBJ2-7; 9 positions agree with TRBD1. The ends lost 5 bases at V and 3 bases at J; junction bases unmatched: 8. Germline V gene lookup returns CDR1 KGHSH and CDR2 LQKENI. This CDR3 is built from 15 residues. CDR3 bases: TGTGCCAGCTCATTGGCGGGACAGGGTCTCTACGAGCAGTACTTC. Its translation is CASSLAGQGLYEQYF.

The chain couples TRBV27 to TRBJ2-7; TRBD1 aligns across 10 bases. Germline V CDR1 and CDR2: MNHEY, SMNVEV (reference sequence). J was trimmed by 3 bases and V by 3 bases; bases with no gene match: 2. There are 14 residues in the CDR3. This CDR3 reads CASSFGTGVYEQYF. The CDR3 DNA reads TGTGCCAGCAGTTTCGGGACAGGGGTCTACGAGCAGTACTTC.

J is TRBJ2-5 and V is TRBV28; TRBD1 might be the D (8 bases). Germline V lookup: CDR1 MDHEN, CDR2 SYDVKM. This CDR3 contains 17 residues. V was pared by 3 bases and J by 4 bases, with 21 bases between. As DNA, the CDR3 is TGTGCCAGCAGTTTCCTCGGACAGGGAGGGTTTCGAGAGACCCAGTACTTC. It yields the protein CASSFLGQGGFRETQYF.

This clone has only one observation. The gene calls are TRBV6-5 and TRBJ1-2, with D hard to call. V lost 0 bases, J lost 6 bases, and 8 bases lay in between. Germline V gives CDR1 MNHEY, CDR2 SVGAGI. The CDR3 is made up of 13 amino acids. CDR3 nucleotides: TGTGCCAGCAGTTACTCCCGACACAATGGCTACACCTTC. Its translation is CASSYSRHNGYTF.

The V gene is TRBV5-1, the J gene TRBJ1-5; 7 nucleotides match TRBD1. The germline gives CDR1 SGHRS, CDR2 YFSETQ. The junction had 24 bases not matched to a gene; V was cut back by 4 bases and J by 5 bases. The CDR3 spans 20 residues. CDR3: CASSRSPSSGGGDGDQPQHF. CDR3 sequence (DNA): TGCGCCAGCAGCCGCAGCCCCTCATCCGGAGGGGGCGACGGGGATCAGCCCCAGCATTTT.

V usage is TRBV4-1 and J usage is TRBJ2-2; possibly TRBD1 for D (6 bases). Germline CDR1 MGHRA, CDR2 YSYEKL. This CDR3 comprises 16 residues. Between the trimmed V and J ends, which lost 1 base and 2 bases, there was a span of 11 bases. The CDR3 region has the DNA TGCGCCAGCAGCCAAGTGGGGGCGTCCAACACCGGGGAGCTGTTTTTT. Its translation: CASSQVGASNTGELFF.

This sequence joins TRBV28 and TRBJ1-2, with D possibly matching TRBD1 (6 bases). Trimming took off 8 bases at V and 4 bases at J, with 20 bases between the two ends. Looked up from germline, CDR1 is MDHEN and CDR2 is SYDVKM. This CDR3 has 15 amino acids. CDR3 DNA: TGTGCCAGCGAGAACACAGGGCTTTTCCTCTATGGCTACACCTTC. It specifies CASENTGLFLYGYTF.

The table lists this clone with a few counts. The V call is TRBV25-1, the J call TRBJ1-2; D is uncertain. V lost 1 base and J lost 4, with 10 bases in between. The CDR3 extends over 14 amino acids. CDR1 MGHDK and CDR2 SYGVNS come from the germline V gene. CDR3 loop: CASSEWEGTYGYTF. For the CDR3, the DNA is TGTGCCAGCAGTGAATGGGAGGGAACCTATGGCTACACCTTC.

This chain uses TRBV2 with TRBJ2-7, with D possibly being TRBD2 (6 bases). Germline V gene lookup returns CDR1 SNHLY and CDR2 FYNNEI. There are 10 residues in the CDR3. The CDR3 spells CASSGGDQGV. The CDR3 bases are TGTGCCAGCAGTGGGGGGGACCAGGGCGTC.

The chain has TRBV30 and TRBJ1-2; tentatively, D is TRBD1 (6 bases). Germline V gives CDR1 GTSNPN, CDR2 SVGIG (reference sequence). Trimming cost V 0 bases and J 6 bases, with 11 bases left between them. The length of the CDR3 is 13 residues. The chain's CDR3 is CAWSVLAGDGYTF. Here the CDR3 DNA reads TGTGCCTGGAGTGTACTTGCAGGGGATGGCTACACCTTC.

For this clone: Other DNA variants within this sample encode the same CDR3. The rearrangement links TRBV7-9 to TRBJ1-6, with 8 bases identical to TRBD1. The length of the CDR3 is 15 residues. CDR1 and CDR2 (germline): SEHNR, FQNEAQ (reference sequence). V was pared by 2 bases and J by 6 bases, with 3 bases of the junction left unmatched. The CDR3 DNA reads TGTGCCAGCAGCTTAAATGACAGGGGTAATTCACCCCTCCACTTT. Its protein product is CASSLNDRGNSPLHF.

This clone was counted once. The V gene is TRBV7-8, the J gene TRBJ2-3, with 11 bases fitting TRBD2. V lost 4 bases and J lost 2; bases outside the gene matches: 11. The CDR3 spans 18 residues. Germline V gene sequence: CDR1 SGHVS, CDR2 FQNEAQ. The CDR3 bases are TGTGCCAGCAGCTGGCTAGCGGGGGGCCATCTTATCACAGATACGCAGTATTTT. Translated: CASSWLAGGHLITDTQYF.

V is TRBV7-7 and J is TRBJ2-5; possible D gene TRBD2, 6 bases. V shed 5 bases and J shed 5 bases, with 15 bases lying between them. The CDR3 spans 14 residues. Germline V gene sequence: CDR1 SSHAT, CDR2 FNYEAQ (reference sequence). The DNA of the CDR3 is TGTGCCAGCAGCCCTAGCGTTCTAATGGAGACCCAGTACTTC. Its translation: CASSPSVLMETQYF. Filled out from reference TRBV7-7 and TRBJ2-5, the complete variable domain reads GAGVSQSPRYKVTKRGQDVTLRCDPISSHATLYWYQQALGQGPEFLTYFNYEAQPDKSGLPSDRFSAERPEGSISTLTIQRTEQRDSAMYRCASSPSVLMETQYFGPGTRLLVL.

The CDR3 DNA reads TGTGCCAGCAGTTTATTGCAGTCCGGGGAGGCGAACACTGAAGCTTTCTTT. It encodes CASSLLQSGEANTEAFF. The rearrangement uses TRBV28 and TRBJ1-1; no clear D gene. CDR3 length: 17 residues. CDR1 and CDR2 (germline): MDHEN, SYDVKM. V lost 1 base, J lost 1 base, and 16 bases lay in between.